This is a list of T cell receptor beta chains from one sample in a study of lymphopenia after photon versus proton radiotherapy. Sequencing was performed with immunoSEQ multiplex PCR; in TCRdb, only in-frame clones are kept and a portion is missing. The sample lists around 70,000 clones; approximately 91% were seen once. The sample in question was peripheral blood, obtained from a patient treated with photon-based radiotherapy. Receptors were obtained from a woman in her sixties or seventies with pancreatic cancer. Each CDR3 is given with its conserved first and last residue. A D gene is named only where the DNA matches it firmly. Only some rows state a clone size, as once, few, many or a class for expanded clones.

clone_size	j_call	d_call	v_call	cdr3_nt	cdr3_aa
-	TRBJ2-7	TRBD1	TRBV27	TGTGCCAGCAGTTTTGGGAATCCGGGACAGGGGACCTACGAGCAGTACTTC	CASSFGNPGQGTYEQYF
-	TRBJ2-7	TRBD2	TRBV27	TGTGCCAGCAGTCCCGGGACTAGCGTTACTCGGAGGGAGGGCGGGTTTTACGAGCAGTACTTC	CASSPGTSVTRREGGFYEQYF
-	TRBJ1-1	TRBD1	TRBV28	TGTGCCAGCAGTCCAGGGGGCAGTGTCACTGAAGCTTTCTTT	CASSPGGSVTEAFF
-	TRBJ1-1	TRBD1	TRBV5-1	TGCGCCAGCAGCGGGACAGTCGAGAACACTGAAGCTTTCTTT	CASSGTVENTEAFF
-	TRBJ1-5	-	TRBV11-2	TGTGCCAGCAGCCCCGAAGCGGGTCAGCCCCAGCATTTT	CASSPEAGQPQHF
-	TRBJ1-1	-	TRBV5-4	TGTGCCGGAGGGTATCGGGGTCGAACTGAAGCTTTCTTT	CAGGYRGRTEAFF
-	TRBJ1-3	-	TRBV9	TGTGCCAGCAGCGGACTGGGCTCTGGAAACACCATATATTTT	CASSGLGSGNTIYF
-	TRBJ1-1	-	TRBV29-1	TGCAGCACCTACAGCGTTGTTATGAACACTGAAGCTTTCTTT	CSTYSVVMNTEAFF
-	TRBJ2-1	TRBD2	TRBV9	TGTGCCAGCAGCGATGGACTAGCGATTAGCAATGAGCAGTTCTTC	CASSDGLAISNEQFF
-	TRBJ1-3	-	TRBV6-5	TGTGCCAGCAGTTACTCCGACACTGGAAACACCATATATTTT	CASSYSDTGNTIYF
-	TRBJ2-3	-	TRBV6-6	TGTGCCAGCAGTTACGGAACACCCACAGATACGCAGTATTTT	CASSYGTPTDTQYF
-	TRBJ2-1	-	TRBV4-3	TGCGCCAGCAGCCAATCGTTCACTAGTTTCAATGAGCAGTTCTTC	CASSQSFTSFNEQFF
-	TRBJ2-1	-	TRBV7-2	TGTGCCAGCAGCTTGGGGCAGGGGAACTACAATGAGCAGTTCTTC	CASSLGQGNYNEQFF
-	TRBJ2-3	-	TRBV2	TGTGCCAGCAGTCCCACTAGATCCGATACGCAGTATTTT	CASSPTRSDTQYF
-	TRBJ2-7	TRBD1	TRBV6-1	TGTGCCAGCACAAAGGAGACAGGGGGTGGTTACGAGCAGTACTTC	CASTKETGGGYEQYF
-	TRBJ2-2	TRBD2	TRBV2	TGTGCCAGCGAAGGTAGCGGGAGTTTAGCCGGGGAGCTGTTTTTT	CASEGSGSLAGELFF
-	TRBJ1-3	-	TRBV7-9	TGTGCCAGCAGCTTAGAAGGGGCCCTCTCTGGAAACACCATATATTTT	CASSLEGALSGNTIYF
once	TRBJ1-5	-	TRBV29-1	TGCAGCCCGTCAGAGCCCCAGCATTTT	CSPSEPQHF